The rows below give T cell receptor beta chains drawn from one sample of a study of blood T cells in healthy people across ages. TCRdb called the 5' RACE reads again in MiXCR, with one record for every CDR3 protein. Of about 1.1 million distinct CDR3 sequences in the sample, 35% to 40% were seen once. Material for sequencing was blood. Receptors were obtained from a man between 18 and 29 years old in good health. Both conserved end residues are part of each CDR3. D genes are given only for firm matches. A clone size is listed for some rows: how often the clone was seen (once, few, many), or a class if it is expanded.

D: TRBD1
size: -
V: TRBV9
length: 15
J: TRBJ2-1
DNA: TGTGCCGGCAGCGTAGACAGGGGGCTCGACAATGAGCAGTTCTTC
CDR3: CAGSVDRGLDNEQFF

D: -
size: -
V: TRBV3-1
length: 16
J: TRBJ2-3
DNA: TGTGCCAGCAGCCAAGATCGGCCCAGATACACAGATACGCAGTATTTT
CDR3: CASSQDRPRYTDTQYF

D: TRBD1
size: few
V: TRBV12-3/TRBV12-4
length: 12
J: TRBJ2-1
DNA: TGTGCCAGCGGACAGGCCGACAATGAGCAGTTCTTC
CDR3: CASGQADNEQFF

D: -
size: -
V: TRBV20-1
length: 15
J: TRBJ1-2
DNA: TGCAGTGCTAGGGGATCCGGGACAAACGACTATGGCTACACCTTC
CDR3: CSARGSGTNDYGYTF

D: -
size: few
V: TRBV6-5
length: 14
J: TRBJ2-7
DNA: TGTGCCAGCAGTTGGGGGACACGGACCTACGAGCAGTACTTC
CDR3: CASSWGTRTYEQYF

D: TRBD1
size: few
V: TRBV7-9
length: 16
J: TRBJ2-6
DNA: TGTGCCAGCAGCTTGCAGACAGGGACTGGGGCCAACGTCCTGACTTTC
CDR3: CASSLQTGTGANVLTF

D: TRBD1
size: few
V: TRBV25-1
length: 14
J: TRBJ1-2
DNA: TGTGCCAGCAGTGCCCCAGGGGGCAACTATGGCTACACCTTC
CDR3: CASSAPGGNYGYTF

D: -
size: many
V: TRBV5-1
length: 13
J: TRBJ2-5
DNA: TGCGCCAGCAGCTTCGTCTTACAAGAGACCCAGTACTTC
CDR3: CASSFVLQETQYF

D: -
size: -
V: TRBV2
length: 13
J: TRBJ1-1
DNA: TGTGCCAACCGACGAGCGGGGTCCACTGAAGCTTTCTTT
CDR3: CANRRAGSTEAFF

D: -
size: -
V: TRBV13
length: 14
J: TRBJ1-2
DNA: TGTGCCAGCAGCTCCGAACAGCGTACCTATGGCTACACCTTC
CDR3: CASSSEQRTYGYTF

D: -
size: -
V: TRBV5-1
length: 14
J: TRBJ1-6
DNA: TGCGCCAGCAGCTCGAAGAGGCTAAATTCACCCCTCCACTTT
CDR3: CASSSKRLNSPLHF

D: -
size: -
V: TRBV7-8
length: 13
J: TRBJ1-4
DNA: TGTGCCAGCAGCGTCCTGGAGGGTGAAAAACTGTTTTTT
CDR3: CASSVLEGEKLFF

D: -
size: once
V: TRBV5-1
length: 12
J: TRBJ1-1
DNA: TGCGCCAGCAGGAACGGGCGCAATGAAGCTTTCTTT
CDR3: CASRNGRNEAFF